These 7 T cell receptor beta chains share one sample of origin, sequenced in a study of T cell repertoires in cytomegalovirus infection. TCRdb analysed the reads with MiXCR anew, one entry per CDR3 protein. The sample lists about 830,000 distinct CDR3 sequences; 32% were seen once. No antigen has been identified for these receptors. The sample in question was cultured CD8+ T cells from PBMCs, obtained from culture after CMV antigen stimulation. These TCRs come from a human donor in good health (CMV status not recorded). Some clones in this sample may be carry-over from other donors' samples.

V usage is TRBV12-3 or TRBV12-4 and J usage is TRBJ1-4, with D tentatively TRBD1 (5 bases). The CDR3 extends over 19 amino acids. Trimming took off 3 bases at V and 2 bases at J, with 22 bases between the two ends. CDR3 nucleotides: TGTGCCAGCAGTTTCCGGGTAGTTGGGGGGTCGAGGACTAATGAAAAACTGTTTTTT. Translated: CASSFRVVGGSRTNEKLFF.

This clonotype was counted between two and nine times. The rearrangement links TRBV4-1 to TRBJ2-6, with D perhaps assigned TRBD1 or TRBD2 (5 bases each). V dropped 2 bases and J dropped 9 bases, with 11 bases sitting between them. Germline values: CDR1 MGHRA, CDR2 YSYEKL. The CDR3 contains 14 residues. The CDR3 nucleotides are TGCGCCAGCAGCCAAAAGCAGGGAGTCAACGTCCTGACTTTC. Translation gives CASSQKQGVNVLTF.

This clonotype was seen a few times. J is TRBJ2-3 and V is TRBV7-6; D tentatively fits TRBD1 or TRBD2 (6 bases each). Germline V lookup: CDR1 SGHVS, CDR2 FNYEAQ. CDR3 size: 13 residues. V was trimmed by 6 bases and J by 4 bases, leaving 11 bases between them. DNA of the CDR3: TGTGCCAGCAGGACGGGGGCAGCAGATACGCAGTATTTT. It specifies CASRTGAADTQYF.

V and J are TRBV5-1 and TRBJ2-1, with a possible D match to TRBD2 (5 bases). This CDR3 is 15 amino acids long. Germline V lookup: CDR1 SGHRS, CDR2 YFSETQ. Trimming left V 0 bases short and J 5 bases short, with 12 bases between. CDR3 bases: TGCGCCAGCAGCTTGGAACTAGGGCGCAACAATGAGCAGTTCTTC. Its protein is CASSLELGRNNEQFF. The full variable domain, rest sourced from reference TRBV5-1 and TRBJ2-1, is KAGVTQTPRYLIKTRGQQVTLSCSPISGHRSVSWYQQTPGQGLQFLFEYFSETQRNKGNFPGRFSGRQFSNSRSEMNVSTLELGDSALYLCASSLELGRNNEQFFGPGTRLTVL.

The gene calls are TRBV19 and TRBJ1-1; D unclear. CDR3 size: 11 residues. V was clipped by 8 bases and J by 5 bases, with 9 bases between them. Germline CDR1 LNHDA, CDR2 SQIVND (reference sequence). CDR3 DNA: TGTGCCAGTCTTACATGGACTGAAGCTTTCTTT. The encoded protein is CASLTWTEAFF.

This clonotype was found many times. This chain's CDR3 is CASSEVGGAGELFF. As DNA, the CDR3 is TGCGCCAGCAGTGAGGTCGGTGGTGCGGGGGAGCTGTTTTTT. J is TRBJ2-2 and V is TRBV10-2; no firm D call. The CDR3 sequence is 14 residues long. Germline V gives CDR1 WSHSY, CDR2 SAAADI. V lost 2 bases and J lost 8, with 12 bases in between.

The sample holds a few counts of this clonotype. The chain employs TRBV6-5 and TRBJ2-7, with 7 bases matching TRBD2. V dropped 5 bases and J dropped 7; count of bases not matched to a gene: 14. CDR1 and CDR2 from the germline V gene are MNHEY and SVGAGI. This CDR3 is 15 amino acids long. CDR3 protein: CASSTLNPEGGEQYV. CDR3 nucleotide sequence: TGTGCCAGCAGTACCTTAAATCCTGAGGGAGGGGAGCAGTACGTC.